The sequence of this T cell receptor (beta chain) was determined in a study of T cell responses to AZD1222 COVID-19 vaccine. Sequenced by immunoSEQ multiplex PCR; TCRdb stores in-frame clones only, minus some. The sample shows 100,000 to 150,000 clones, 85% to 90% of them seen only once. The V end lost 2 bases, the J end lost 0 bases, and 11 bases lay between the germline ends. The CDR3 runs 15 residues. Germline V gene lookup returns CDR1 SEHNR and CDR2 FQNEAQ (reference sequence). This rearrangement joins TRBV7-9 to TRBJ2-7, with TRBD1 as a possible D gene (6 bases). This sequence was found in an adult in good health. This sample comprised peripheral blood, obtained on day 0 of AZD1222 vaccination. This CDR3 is CASSLRGQSSYEQYF. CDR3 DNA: TGTGCCAGCAGCTTACGAGGACAGTCCTCCTACGAGCAGTACTTC.